This TCR beta chain was recovered during a study of T cells in tumors after PD-1 blockade. Study overall: Each patient got pembrolizumab 200 mg every 3 weeks or cemiplimab 350 mg every 2 weeks. Daily vismodegib 150 mg continued in a subset of anti-PD-1-treated patients.

Repertoires were generated with immunoSEQ multiplex PCR, while TCRdb's copy carries only in-frame clones and drops some. This sample has under 75,000 clones, with over 65% found just once. The input for sequencing was PBMCs, taken after anti-PD-1 treatment. This sequence originates from a human donor with basal cell carcinoma.

The CDR3 reads CASSLPGVPNYGYTF. CDR3 sequence (DNA): TGTGCCAGCAGTTTGCCGGGAGTACCCAACTATGGCTACACCTTC. The chain uses TRBV5-5 and TRBJ1-2; D remains unclear. The CDR3 totals 15 residues. Germline V gene sequence: CDR1 SGHKS, CDR2 YYEKEE (reference sequence). The V end was cut by 5 bases, the J end by 2 bases, with 16 bases between.